The TCR beta chain described here comes from a study of control samples from healthy donors and cancer patients. The protocol was immunoSEQ multiplex PCR, while the TCRdb copy is restricted to in-frame clones and leaves out a portion. The table includes about 130,000 clones, around 92% detected once. The CDR3 sequence is 15 residues long. V dropped 5 bases and J dropped 4; count of bases not matched to a gene: 4. CDR1 is MNHEY and CDR2 is SMNVEV in the germline V gene (reference sequence). This rearrangement joins TRBV27 to TRBJ2-3, with 12 bases matching TRBD2. The sequenced sample was blood. This clonotype originated in a woman aged 50 to 60 in good health. CDR3 DNA: TGTGCCAGCAGTCCCGGACTAGCGGGATCAGATACGCAGTATTTT. Translation gives CASSPGLAGSDTQYF.